This T cell receptor (beta chain) was observed in a study of cytomegalovirus exposure and HLA in healthy donors (dated by TCRdb to about 2017). Some background on the complete study: An earlier analysis of 587 of the donors reported 276 Gb of sequence data and 95 million to 140 million unique TCR beta sequences obtained from 180 million or so T cells. Donor age, sex, ethnicity and CMV serostatus were compiled alongside the repertoire data. Along with the approximately 700-subject first cohort, a separate validation cohort of approximately 110 different subjects was used. High-throughput TCR immunosequencing, statistical association of individual TCRs with disease status, and machine learning were combined to predict cytomegalovirus infection status. Of the approximately 400 genotyped donors, about 80% fell in the genetic ancestry cluster associated with self-reported Caucasian donors. Class I and class II HLA loci were covered by the typing at four-digit resolution. The aim of the study was to test whether cataloging public T cell receptors could identify signatures of past pathogen exposure. Rather than drawing on any new phenotypic data, the later analysis identified candidate immune exposures from TCR beta sequences and the way those sequences occurred across donors. To study patterns of TCR occurrence, a later analysis re-analyzed previously published TCR beta repertoires from 700 or so donors and added high-resolution HLA genotyping. Roughly 300 gigabases of sequencing data and 70 million to 85 million unique TCR sequences were included in an early release covering 550 to 650 HLA-typed donors. Four or five DR-DQ haplotypes were treated as single units for association and clustering because of strong linkage in the cohort. Using immunosequencing, the study profiled T cell repertoires from 666 subjects and related those repertoires to cytomegalovirus serostatus. A later genetic analysis took genome-wide SNP genotypes for about 55% of the roughly 670 donors and used that subset as a discovery cohort. The number of typed donors differed by locus: roughly 620-640 for A, B, C, DRB1 and DQB1; approximately 530 for DQA1; 606 for DPA1; and roughly 450 for DPB1. All discovery cohort repertoires had been generated using a single sequencing platform. In an earlier analysis of 587 of the donors, high-throughput TCR beta sequencing was used to judge whether each TCR beta V gene segment behaved as functional or pseudogenic. Across approximately 400 genotyped donors of the cohort, an average of approximately 240,000 unique TCR beta nucleotide sequences per donor were sequenced, and roughly 20% of those sequences were non-productive.

The cohort comprised several hundred healthy bone marrow donors. All cohort members were sampled while nominally healthy, although unrecorded immune exposures were likely present. The donor was CMV seronegative and was included in the group of a few hundred seronegative cohort members. Each donor provided a peripheral blood sample, and peripheral blood mononuclear cells were used for TCR beta sequencing. The Qiagen DNeasy Blood Extraction Kit was used to extract genomic DNA from the blood cell samples. Of note for this clone: Its antigen is currently not known. There are no base qualities to consult, and no much larger clone falls within one base.

Library prep was done by the immunoSEQ multiplex PCR assay. For the multiplex PCR, a mixture combining 60 forward primers for TCR Vbeta segments and 13 reverse primers for TCR Jbeta segments was used. A multiplex PCR assay on genomic DNA amplified the CDR3 region of rearranged TCR beta genes. Amplified TCR beta libraries were sequenced as 87-base-pair reads on the Illumina HiSeq System. Per the authors' processing: In a later analysis, tens of millions of unique TCR beta chains were counted across the 500 to 700 repertoires, and roughly 11 million of these chains were shared by at least two donors. To remove PCR and sequencing errors, raw reads were error-corrected and collapsed into unique sequences using a nearest-neighbor algorithm that merged closely related sequences. Alignment of CDR3 sequences to IMGT reference sequences was used to assign V, D and J gene segments. For a sequence to be retained, a match of at least six nucleotides was required to both a V gene segment and a J gene segment. Rearrangements were classified as productive when the CDR3 lacked stop codons and remained in frame with V and J, and all other rearrangements were classified as non-productive. Following IMGT convention, CDR3 was defined as the stretch from the second conserved V-encoded cysteine up to the conserved J-encoded phenylalanine. Sequences without an unambiguous match to a single V gene segment were excluded from the earlier analysis of over 500 of the donors. In an earlier analysis of 500 to 750 of the donors, V segments were called functional above 56.7% productive rearrangements and were called segregating when the between-donor standard deviation exceeded 5%. A statistical classification framework was built for diagnosing cytomegalovirus status from the catalog of TCR beta chain sequences. In a later analysis, V and J genes were assigned by comparing TCR nucleotide sequences against IMGT/GENE-DB human TR gene sequences. The TCRdist pipeline was used in a later analysis to assign CDR3 sequences and most-parsimonious VDJ recombination scenarios. A later analysis defined each TCR beta chain by its CDR3 amino acid sequence plus V-gene family, and excluded reads lacking a unique V-gene family. As a way to deal with suspected cross-contamination and a sequencing artifact, a later analysis dropped 450 to 700 nucleotide sequences that were highly shared and had low generation probability. For each public chain, a later analysis derived a clonal expansion index from normalized ranks of inferred template counts within each repertoire. Generation probabilities in a later analysis came from a VDJ recombination model fitted to out-of-frame rearrangements, and those results were checked against IGoR. In a later analysis, hypergeometric tests were used to score TCR-TCR, TCR-HLA and TCR-CMV co-occurrence, with a repertoire-size bias correction applied to TCR pairs. A later analysis estimated false discovery rates by permuting HLA or CMV assignments 20 times. In a later analysis, co-occurring TCRs were grouped with DBSCAN, and TCRdist sequence similarity was added when clustering was performed within HLA-allele-positive subsets. Repertoires with fewer than 30,000 or more than 120,000 public chains were left out of co-occurrence clustering, as were about five repertoires with anomalous nucleotide sharing. The table was pulled from immuneACCESS by TCRdb, which kept in-frame rearrangements only. Such tables lose some clones; where checked, under half of the loss comes from unresolved V genes, and the rest has no known cause. For V, J and clone size, that table is used; D and trimming come from the DNA. The sample records fewer than 100,000 clones, 60% to 80% of which are singletons. 6% of the sample rests with the top ten.

According to the germline V gene, CDR1 reads SGHVS and CDR2 reads FNYEAQ. The CDR3, cysteine through phenylalanine, is 15 amino acids long. Only the CDR3 part of the read is kept: 45 bases, read in frame from the first base. Relative to germline, V is missing 4 bases and J is missing 6 bases, with 6 bases of the junction outside any gene match. Paper-wide results and their limitations: The 87-base-pair reads could not distinguish some IMGT-functional V segments, including TRBV6-2 and TRBV6-3, so those segments were excluded. A later genetic analysis reported fewer N-insertions in productive TCRs among donors in an Asian-associated ancestry cluster than the roughly 700-donor mean. In vitro tests confirmed that three of the cytomegalovirus-associated TCR beta chains recognize cytomegalovirus antigens. Linkage disequilibrium might explain the correlated functional status among segregating V segments, but an unknown experimental factor could not be excluded. According to a later analysis, parvovirus B19, influenza, CMV and Epstein-Barr virus appeared linked to several top co-occurrence clusters. Seventeen rarely observed V segments, including chromosome 9 orphons, were excluded from the earlier analysis of just under 600 of the donors because counts were too low. Sequencing depth was assumed to be roughly uniform across donors in the presence/absence analyses, though that assumption may not hold. For the cohort, immune exposure information was limited to CMV serostatus. Assigning TCR associations to individual alleles was difficult when HLA alleles, especially DR and DQ, strongly co-occurred. In an earlier analysis of fewer than 700 of the donors, most TCR beta V segments appeared in productive rearrangements about 87% or about 30% of the time, broadly matching IMGT annotations. In a later analysis, HLA-associated TCR beta chains showed more clonal expansion and lower generation probabilities than non-associated chains that were equally common. A later analysis found that TCR association rates varied across HLA loci, with DRB1 alleles showing the most associated TCRs and HLA-C alleles the fewest. In a later analysis, most CMV-associated TCR beta chains were found to appear HLA-restricted, with HLA associations seemingly driven largely by CMV exposure. The cohort was sequenced for TCR beta chains only, and without alpha or paired-chain data the features that could be detected were limited. A cluster of highly shared sequence variants was judged likely to represent a technical artifact of the sequencing pipeline. A further reported finding was that TCR beta sequences accurately predicted the HLA-A and HLA-B alleles for most subjects in the first cohort. In a later genetic analysis, a missense DCLRE1C variant was associated with V-gene and J-gene trimming of TCR beta chains, and the association was replicated in an independent cohort. HLA typing was unavailable for some donors at each locus, so association tests used only the typed subset. The study gave a list of about 160 TCR beta chains associated with cytomegalovirus. In a later analysis, some 17,000 TCR beta sequences were associated with specific HLA alleles at a false discovery rate of 0.05. The authors suggested that the approach could potentially be generalized to other disease states and immunological phenotypes. In both the original and validation cohorts, the classifier was reported to diagnose cytomegalovirus status with high specificity and sensitivity. Most TCR sequences were observed very rarely across donors, whereas some public TCRs were present in many individuals.

This receptor was identified in a female donor in good health and CMV-seronegative. The sequence joins TRBV7-6 to TRBJ2-5; 12 of the junction bases match TRBD2. The sample consisted of PBMCs. The CDR3 has the sequence CASSYSLAGGQTQYF. Here is the DNA: TGTGCCAGCAGCTACTCCCTAGCGGGAGGGCAGACCCAGTACTTC.